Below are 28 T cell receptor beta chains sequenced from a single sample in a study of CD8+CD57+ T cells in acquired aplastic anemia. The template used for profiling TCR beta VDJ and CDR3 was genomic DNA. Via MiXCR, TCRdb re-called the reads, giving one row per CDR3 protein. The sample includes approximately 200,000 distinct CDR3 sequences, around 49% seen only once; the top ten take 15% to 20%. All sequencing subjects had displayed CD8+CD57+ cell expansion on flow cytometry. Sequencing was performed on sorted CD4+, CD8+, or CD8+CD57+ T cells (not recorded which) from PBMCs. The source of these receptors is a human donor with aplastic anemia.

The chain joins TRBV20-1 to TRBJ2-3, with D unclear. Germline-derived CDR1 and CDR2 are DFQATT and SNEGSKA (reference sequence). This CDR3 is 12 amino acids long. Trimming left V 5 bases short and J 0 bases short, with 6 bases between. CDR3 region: CSASWSTDTQYF. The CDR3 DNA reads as TGCAGTGCTTCTTGGAGCACAGATACGCAGTATTTT.

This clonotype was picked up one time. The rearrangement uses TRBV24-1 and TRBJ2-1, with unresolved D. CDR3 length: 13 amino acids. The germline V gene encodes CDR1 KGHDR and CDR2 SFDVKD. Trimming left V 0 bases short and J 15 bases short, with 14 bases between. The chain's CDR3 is CATSDLTGDWRFF. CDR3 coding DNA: TGTGCCACCAGTGATTTGACGGGTGACTGGCGGTTCTTC.

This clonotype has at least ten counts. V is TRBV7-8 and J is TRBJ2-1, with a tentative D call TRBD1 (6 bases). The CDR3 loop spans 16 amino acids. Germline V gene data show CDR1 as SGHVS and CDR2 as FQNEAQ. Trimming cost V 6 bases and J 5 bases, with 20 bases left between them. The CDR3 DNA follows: TGTGCCAGCAGGCGTCGACAGGCGCTTCTGGACAATGAGCAGTTCTTC. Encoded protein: CASRRRQALLDNEQFF.

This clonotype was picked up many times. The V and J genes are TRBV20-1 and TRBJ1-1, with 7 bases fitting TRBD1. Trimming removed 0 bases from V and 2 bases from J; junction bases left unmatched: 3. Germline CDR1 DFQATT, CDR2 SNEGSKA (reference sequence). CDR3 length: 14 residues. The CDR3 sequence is CSARDWTGNTEAFF. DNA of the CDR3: TGCAGTGCTAGAGACTGGACAGGTAACACTGAAGCTTTCTTT.

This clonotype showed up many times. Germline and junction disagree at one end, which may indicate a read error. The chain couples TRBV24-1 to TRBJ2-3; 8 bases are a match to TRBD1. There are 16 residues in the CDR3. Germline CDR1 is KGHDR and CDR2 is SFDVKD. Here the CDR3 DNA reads TGTGCCATCAGTGATCCGAGGACAGGGAACACAGATACGCAGTATTTT. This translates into CAISDPRTGNTDTQYF.

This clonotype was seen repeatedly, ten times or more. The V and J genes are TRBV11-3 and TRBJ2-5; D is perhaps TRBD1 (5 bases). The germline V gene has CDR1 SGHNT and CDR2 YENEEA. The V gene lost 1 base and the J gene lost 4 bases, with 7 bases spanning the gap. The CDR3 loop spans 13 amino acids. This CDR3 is CASSLAGLETQYF. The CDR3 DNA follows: TGTGCCAGCAGCTTAGCAGGGTTAGAGACCCAGTACTTC.

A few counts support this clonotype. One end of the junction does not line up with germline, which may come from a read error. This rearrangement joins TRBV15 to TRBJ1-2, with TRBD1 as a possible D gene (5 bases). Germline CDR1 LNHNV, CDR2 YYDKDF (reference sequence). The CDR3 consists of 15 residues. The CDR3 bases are TGTGCCACCGGCAGAGTGCGACAGTCTAGATATGGCTATACCTTC. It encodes CATGRVRQSRYGYTF.

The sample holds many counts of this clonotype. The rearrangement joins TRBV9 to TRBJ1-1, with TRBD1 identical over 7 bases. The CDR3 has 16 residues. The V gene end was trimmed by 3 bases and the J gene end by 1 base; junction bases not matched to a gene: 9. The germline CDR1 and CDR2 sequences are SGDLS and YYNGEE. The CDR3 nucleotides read TGTGCCAGCAGCGCCTCGACAGGGTCGGCGAACACTGAAGCTTTCTTT. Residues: CASSASTGSANTEAFF.

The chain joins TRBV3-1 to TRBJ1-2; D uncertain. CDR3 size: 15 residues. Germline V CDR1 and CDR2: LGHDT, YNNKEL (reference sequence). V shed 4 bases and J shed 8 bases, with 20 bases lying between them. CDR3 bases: TGTGCCAGCAGCCGAATCGGACGGCAGAGCGGCGGCTACACCTTC. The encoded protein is CASSRIGRQSGGYTF.

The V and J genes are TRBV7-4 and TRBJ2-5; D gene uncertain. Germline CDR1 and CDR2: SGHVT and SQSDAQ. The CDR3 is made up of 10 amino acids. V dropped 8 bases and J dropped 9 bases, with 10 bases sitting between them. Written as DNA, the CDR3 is TGTGCCAGCGGTCTCCGGGCCCAGTACTTC. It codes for CASGLRAQYF. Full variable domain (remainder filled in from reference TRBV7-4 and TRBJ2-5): GAGVSQSPRYKVAKRGRDVALRCDSISGHVTLYWYRQTLGQGSEVLTYSQSDAQRDKSGRPSGRFSAERPERSVSTLKIQRTEQGDSAVYLCASGLRAQYFGPGTRLLVL.

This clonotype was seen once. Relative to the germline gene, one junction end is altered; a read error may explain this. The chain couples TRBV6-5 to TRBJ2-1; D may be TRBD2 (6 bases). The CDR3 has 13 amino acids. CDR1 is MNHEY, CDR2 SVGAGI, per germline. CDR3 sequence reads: CASSKRGYNKQFF. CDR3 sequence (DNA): TGTGCCAGCAGTAAACGGGGGTACAATAAGCAGTTCTTC.

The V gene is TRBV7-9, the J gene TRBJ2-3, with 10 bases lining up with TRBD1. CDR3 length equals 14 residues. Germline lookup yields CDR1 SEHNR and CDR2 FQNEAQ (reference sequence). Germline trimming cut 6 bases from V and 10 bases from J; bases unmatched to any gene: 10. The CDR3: CASRRDRGSQAQYF. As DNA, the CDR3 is TGTGCCAGCAGACGGGACAGGGGTAGCCAGGCGCAGTATTTT.

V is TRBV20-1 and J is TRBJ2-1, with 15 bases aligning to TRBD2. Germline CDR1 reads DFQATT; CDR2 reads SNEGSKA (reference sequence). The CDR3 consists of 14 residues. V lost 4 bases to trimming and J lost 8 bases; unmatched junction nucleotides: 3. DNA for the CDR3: TGCAGTGCTATAGGACTAGCGGGAGGGGATGAGCAGTTCTTC. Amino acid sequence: CSAIGLAGGDEQFF.

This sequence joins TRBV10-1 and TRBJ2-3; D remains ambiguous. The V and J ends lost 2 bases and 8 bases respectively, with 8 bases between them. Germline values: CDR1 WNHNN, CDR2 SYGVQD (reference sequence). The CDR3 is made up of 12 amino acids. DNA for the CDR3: TGCGCCAGCAGTGAGGAGTGGGGTACGCAGTATTTT. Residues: CASSEEWGTQYF.

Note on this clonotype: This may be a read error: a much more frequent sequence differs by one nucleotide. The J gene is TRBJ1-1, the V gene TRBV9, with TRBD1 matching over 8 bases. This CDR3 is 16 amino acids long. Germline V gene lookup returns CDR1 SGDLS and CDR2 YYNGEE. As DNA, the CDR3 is TGTGCCAGGAGCGCCGGAGGTGGACAGGGGAACACTGAAGCTTTCTTT. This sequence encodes CARSAGGGQGNTEAFF.

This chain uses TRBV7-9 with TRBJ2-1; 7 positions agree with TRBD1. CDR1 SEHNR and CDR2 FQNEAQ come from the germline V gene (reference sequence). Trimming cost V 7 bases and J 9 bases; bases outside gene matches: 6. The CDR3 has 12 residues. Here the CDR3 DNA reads TGTGCCAGCACCCTACAGGGGACTGAGCAGTTCTTC. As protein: CASTLQGTEQFF.

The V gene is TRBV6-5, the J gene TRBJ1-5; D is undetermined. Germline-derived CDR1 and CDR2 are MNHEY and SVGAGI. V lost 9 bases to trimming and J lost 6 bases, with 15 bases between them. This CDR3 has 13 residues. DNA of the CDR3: TGTGCCAGTTCCCAACCCCCAGGTCAGCCCCAGCATTTT. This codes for CASSQPPGQPQHF.

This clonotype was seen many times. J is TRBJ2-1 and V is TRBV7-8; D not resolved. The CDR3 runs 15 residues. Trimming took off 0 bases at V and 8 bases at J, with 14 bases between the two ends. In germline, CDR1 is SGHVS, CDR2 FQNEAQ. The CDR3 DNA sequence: TGTGCCAGCAGCTTAGCGCGTGTAAGAGGCCATGAGCAGTTCTTC. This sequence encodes CASSLARVRGHEQFF.

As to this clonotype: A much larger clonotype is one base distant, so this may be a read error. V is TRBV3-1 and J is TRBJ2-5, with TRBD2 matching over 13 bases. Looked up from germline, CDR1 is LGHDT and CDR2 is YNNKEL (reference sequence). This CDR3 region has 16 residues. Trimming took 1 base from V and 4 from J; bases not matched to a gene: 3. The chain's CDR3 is CASSQVLAGGRETQYF. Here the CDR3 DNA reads TGTGCCAGCAGCCAAGTACTAGCGGGGGGGCGAGAGACCCAGTACTTC.

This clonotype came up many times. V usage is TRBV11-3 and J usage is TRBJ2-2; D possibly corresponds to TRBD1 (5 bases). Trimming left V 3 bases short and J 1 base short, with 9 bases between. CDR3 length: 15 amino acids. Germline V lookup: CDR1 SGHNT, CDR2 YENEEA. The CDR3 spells CASSFSTVNTGELFF. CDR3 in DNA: TGTGCCAGCAGCTTCTCGACAGTGAACACCGGGGAGCTGTTTTTT.

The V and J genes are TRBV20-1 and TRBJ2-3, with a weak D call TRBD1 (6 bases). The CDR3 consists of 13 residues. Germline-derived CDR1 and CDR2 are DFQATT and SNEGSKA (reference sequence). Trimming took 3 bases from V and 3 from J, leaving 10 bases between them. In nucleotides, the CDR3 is TGCAGTGCTAGGGACAGTGAAACAGATACGCAGTATTTT. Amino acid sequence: CSARDSETDTQYF.

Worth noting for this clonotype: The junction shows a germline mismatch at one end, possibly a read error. The CDR3 protein is CASSLDLAGGACNEQLF. CDR3 bases: TGTGCCAGCAGCTTAGATCTAGCGGGGGGGGCGTGCAATGAGCAGCTCTTC. This chain links TRBV11-2 with TRBJ2-1, with 12 bases fitting TRBD2. CDR3 length: 17 amino acids. Per the germline V gene, CDR1 is SGHAT and CDR2 is FQNNGV.

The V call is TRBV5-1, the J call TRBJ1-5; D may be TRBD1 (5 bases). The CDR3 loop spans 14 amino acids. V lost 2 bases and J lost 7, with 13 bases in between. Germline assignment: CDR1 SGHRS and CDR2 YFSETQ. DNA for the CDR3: TGCGCCAGCAGCTTTGGGGGTCCCGGACAGCCCCAGCATTTT. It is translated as CASSFGGPGQPQHF.

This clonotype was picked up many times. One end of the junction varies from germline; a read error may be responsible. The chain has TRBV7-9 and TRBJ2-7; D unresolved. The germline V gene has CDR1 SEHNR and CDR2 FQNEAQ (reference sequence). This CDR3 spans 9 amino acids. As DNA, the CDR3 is TGTGCCAGCAGCTTTTACTCCCCATTC. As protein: CASSFYSPF.

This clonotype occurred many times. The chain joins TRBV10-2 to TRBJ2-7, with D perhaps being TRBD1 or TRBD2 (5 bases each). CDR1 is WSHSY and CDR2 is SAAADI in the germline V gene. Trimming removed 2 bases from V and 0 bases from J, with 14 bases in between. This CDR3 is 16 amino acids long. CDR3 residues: CASSEIPGTRSYEQYF. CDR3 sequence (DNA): TGCGCCAGCAGTGAGATCCCGGGGACCCGCTCCTACGAGCAGTACTTC.

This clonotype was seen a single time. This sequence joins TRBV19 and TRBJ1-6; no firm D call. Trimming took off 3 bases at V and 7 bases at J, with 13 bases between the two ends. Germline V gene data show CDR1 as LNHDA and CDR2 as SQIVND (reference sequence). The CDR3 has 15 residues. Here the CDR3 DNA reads TGTGCCAGTAGTATTTCTGACACAAACAATTCACCCCTCCACTTT. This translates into CASSISDTNNSPLHF.

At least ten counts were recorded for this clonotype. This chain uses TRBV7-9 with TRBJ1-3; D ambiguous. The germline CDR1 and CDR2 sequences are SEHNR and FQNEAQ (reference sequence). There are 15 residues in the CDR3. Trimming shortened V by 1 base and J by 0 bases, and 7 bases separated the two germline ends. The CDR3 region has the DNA TGTGCCAGCAGCTTAGGGGCGACCTCTGGAAACACCATATATTTT. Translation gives CASSLGATSGNTIYF.

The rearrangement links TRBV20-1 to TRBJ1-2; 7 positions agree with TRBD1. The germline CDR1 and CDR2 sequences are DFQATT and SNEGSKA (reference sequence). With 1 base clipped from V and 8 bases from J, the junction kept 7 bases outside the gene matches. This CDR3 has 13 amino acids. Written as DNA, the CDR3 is TGCAGTGCTAGAGCGTGGACAGGCGCGGGCTACACCTTC. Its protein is CSARAWTGAGYTF.